These 21 T cell receptor beta chains were sequenced from one sample in a study of shared clonotypes between healthy human individuals. The naive CD8 population came from CD45RO-negative cells selected for CCR7, without terminally differentiated effector memory CD45RA+ cells. Method: immunoSEQ multiplex PCR; TCRdb's copy keeps in-frame clones and lacks some. This sample yields approximately 600,000 clones, of which roughly 95% are seen a single time; over 0.1% belongs to the top ten. The sequencing input was naive CD8+ T cells sorted from blood. These receptors were collected from a woman aged 25 to 45 in good health.

The chain carries TRBV19 and TRBJ1-2, with D tentatively TRBD1 (5 bases). Germline V gene sequence: CDR1 LNHDA, CDR2 SQIVND (reference sequence). V lost 5 bases to trimming and J lost 4 bases, with 29 bases between them. The CDR3 is made up of 19 amino acids. Written as DNA, the CDR3 is TGTGCCAGTAGTCCATCCCCCGACAGAGAAGTTATGCCCGCCTATGGCTACACCTTC. It codes for CASSPSPDREVMPAYGYTF.

This clone was seen once. The chain has TRBV29-1 and TRBJ2-7; tentatively, D is TRBD2 (5 bases). This CDR3 has 13 amino acids. V gave up 4 bases and J gave up 0 bases, with 10 bases separating them. Germline loops: CDR1 SQVTM, CDR2 ANQGSEA. The CDR3 DNA sequence: TGCAGCGTTGTTTGGGAGAACTCCTACGAGCAGTACTTC. It yields the protein CSVVWENSYEQYF.

The chain carries TRBV10-2 and TRBJ2-7; D possibly corresponds to TRBD2 (6 bases). Germline lookup yields CDR1 WSHSY and CDR2 SAAADI. The CDR3 is 13 residues long. The V end lost 5 bases, the J end lost 2 bases, and 10 bases lay between the germline ends. CDR3 sequence: CASSSGLPYEQYF. CDR3 coding DNA: TGCGCCAGCAGTTCAGGACTACCCTACGAGCAGTACTTC.

The rearrangement links TRBV5-6 to TRBJ2-7, with D possibly being TRBD1 or TRBD2 (5 bases each). The CDR3 is 14 amino acids. The V gene's germline CDR1 is SGHDT and CDR2 YYEEEE. V shed 1 base and J shed 6 bases, with 14 bases lying between them. CDR3 nucleotide sequence: TGTGCCAGCAGCTTGTTCGGGACCCTGCTCGAGCAGTACTTC. Residues: CASSLFGTLLEQYF.

The V gene is TRBV6-1, the J gene TRBJ2-1, with a possible D match to TRBD1 (6 bases). Germline V lookup: CDR1 MNHNS, CDR2 SASEGT. This CDR3 contains 13 residues. The V end lost 7 bases, the J end lost 7 bases, and 14 bases lay between the germline ends. The CDR3 nucleotides read TGTGCCAGCATTAACAGGGAGAGGAATGAGCAGTTCTTC. Encoded protein: CASINRERNEQFF.

Comment on this clone: The sample has other DNA sequences that encode this CDR3 too. The chain employs TRBV7-8 and TRBJ1-4; no clear D gene. The CDR3 length is 15 residues. V lost 0 bases and J 4 bases, leaving 9 bases between the germline ends. Germline V CDR1 and CDR2: SGHVS, FQNEAQ. The CDR3 region has the DNA TGTGCCAGCAGCTTAGCGGGCGGATTTAATGAAAAACTGTTTTTT. It yields the protein CASSLAGGFNEKLFF.

V is TRBV7-8 and J is TRBJ2-6; D remains ambiguous. Germline CDR1 reads SGHVS; CDR2 reads FQNEAQ. The ends were cut back, 5 bases at V and 6 bases at J, with 11 bases in the middle. This CDR3 comprises 14 residues. In DNA, the CDR3 is TGTGCCAGCAGCCCCACGTATATGGCCAACGTCCTGACTTTC. This codes for CASSPTYMANVLTF.

This clone has only one observation. The J gene is TRBJ1-2, the V gene TRBV7-9; D might be TRBD1 (6 bases). The CDR3 consists of 12 residues. Trimming shortened V by 4 bases and J by 8 bases, and 11 bases separated the two germline ends. Germline CDR1 is SEHNR and CDR2 is FQNEAQ (reference sequence). The CDR3 DNA is TGTGCCAGCAGCTCAGGGGAGAACGGCTACACCTTC. The encoded protein is CASSSGENGYTF.

CDR3 DNA sequence: TGTGCCACCAGCAGCAGCCCGGGTGAAAAACTGTTTTTT. As protein: CATSSSPGEKLFF. The chain carries TRBV15 and TRBJ1-4; no clear D. Germline V gene sequence: CDR1 LNHNV, CDR2 YYDKDF (reference sequence). The V end was cut by 3 bases, the J end by 7 bases, with 9 bases between. The CDR3 length is 13 residues. Drawing the rest from reference TRBV15 and TRBJ1-4, the complete variable domain is DAMVIQNPRYQVTQFGKPVTLSCSQTLNHNVMYWYQQKSSQAPKLLFHYYDKDFNNEADTPDNFQSRRPNTSFCFLDIRSPGLGDTAMYLCATSSSPGEKLFFGSGTQLSVL.

The CDR3 loop reads CAISELQGTNEQFF. The CDR3 DNA sequence: TGTGCCATCAGTGAGTTGCAGGGCACAAATGAGCAGTTCTTC. The gene calls are TRBV10-3 and TRBJ2-1, with D possibly being TRBD1 (5 bases). This CDR3 region has 14 residues. V lost 1 base, J lost 7 bases, and 11 bases lay in between. The germline V gene has CDR1 ENHRY and CDR2 SYGVKD.

This clone was found once. The V call is TRBV4-1, the J call TRBJ2-3, with D unclear. CDR1 is MGHRA, CDR2 YSYEKL, per germline. This CDR3 region has 15 residues. Deletions cut 1 base from V and 3 bases from J, with 11 bases between. This CDR3 is CASSQVSGITDTQYF. The CDR3 DNA follows: TGCGCCAGCAGCCAAGTTTCTGGAATTACAGATACGCAGTATTTT.

V and J are TRBV19 and TRBJ1-1; tentative D call: TRBD1 (6 bases). Per germline, CDR1 LNHDA and CDR2 SQIVND (reference sequence). This CDR3 is 12 amino acids long. The V end was cut by 3 bases, the J end by 8 bases, with 10 bases between. The CDR3 nucleotides read TGTGCCAGTAGTATGGGGGCAGCCGAAGCTTTCTTT. Protein sequence: CASSMGAAEAFF.

Concerning this clone itself: Other nucleotide sequences from this sample produce the same CDR3. The V call is TRBV19, the J call TRBJ2-7, with 8 bases aligning to TRBD1. With 1 base clipped from V and 0 bases from J, the junction kept 2 bases outside the gene matches. The CDR3 has 15 amino acids. The germline V gene encodes CDR1 LNHDA and CDR2 SQIVND (reference sequence). The CDR3 is CASSIGQGASYEQYF. The CDR3 bases are TGTGCCAGTAGTATAGGGCAGGGGGCCTCCTACGAGCAGTACTTC. The whole variable domain, remainder taken from reference TRBV19 and TRBJ2-7, is DGGITQSPKYLFRKEGQNVTLSCEQNLNHDAMYWYRQDPGQGLRLIYYSQIVNDFQKGDIAEGYSVSREKKESFPLTVTSAQKNPTAFYLCASSIGQGASYEQYFGPGTRLTVT.

The chain couples TRBV10-2 to TRBJ1-4; D may be TRBD1 (6 bases). Germline CDR1 and CDR2: WSHSY and SAAADI. The CDR3 is made up of 13 amino acids. With 3 bases removed from V and 8 bases from J, the gap between germline ends came to 10 bases. This chain's CDR3 is CASSDKGGEKLFF. As DNA, the CDR3 is TGCGCCAGCAGTGATAAGGGGGGGGAAAAACTGTTTTTT.

This clone was seen once. V gene TRBV27 combines with J gene TRBJ2-7; 9 bases are a match to TRBD1. This CDR3 has 13 residues. The V and J ends lost 5 bases and 6 bases, in that order; junction bases with no gene match: 5. Germline CDR1 MNHEY, CDR2 SMNVEV (reference sequence). CDR3 sequence (DNA): TGTGCCAGCAGTCCGGGACAGGGCGGCGAGCAGTACTTC. It encodes CASSPGQGGEQYF.

J is TRBJ2-7 and V is TRBV13; TRBD1 agrees at 7 bases. This CDR3 is 13 amino acids long. V dropped 10 bases and J dropped 0; count of bases not matched to a gene: 6. Germline CDR1 is PRHDT and CDR2 is FYEKMQ (reference sequence). CDR3 in DNA: TGTGCCACCTCGACAGGGTCCTCCTACGAGCAGTACTTC. Its translation is CATSTGSSYEQYF. The variable domain in full, completed from reference TRBV13 and TRBJ2-7, reads AAGVIQSPRHLIKEKRETATLKCYPIPRHDTVYWYQQGPGQDPQFLISFYEKMQSDKGSIPDRFSAQQFSDYHSELNMSSLELGDSALYFCATSTGSSYEQYFGPGTRLTVT.

The chain links TRBV5-1 to TRBJ2-7; 16 nucleotides agree with TRBD2. The ends lost 4 bases at V and 5 bases at J; junction bases unmatched: 6. The germline CDR1 and CDR2 sequences are SGHRS and YFSETQ. The CDR3 is 16 residues long. Here the CDR3 reads CASSPGLAGGNDEQYF. CDR3 DNA: TGCGCCAGCAGCCCGGGACTAGCGGGAGGGAACGACGAGCAGTACTTC.

The chain has TRBV19 and TRBJ2-4; TRBD1 is a possible D gene (5 bases). Germline-derived CDR1 and CDR2 are LNHDA and SQIVND (reference sequence). The length of the CDR3 is 20 residues. V was shortened by 3 bases and J by 3 bases, with 27 bases between the two germline ends. The CDR3 DNA reads as TGTGCCAGTAGTATGGAATTCTGGGTTACAGGCAGAGACAACAAAAACATTCAGTACTTC. It encodes CASSMEFWVTGRDNKNIQYF.

The J gene is TRBJ1-3, the V gene TRBV10-2; 7 bases map to TRBD1. This CDR3 spans 15 amino acids. Looked up from germline, CDR1 is WSHSY and CDR2 is SAAADI. V shed 6 bases, J shed 0 bases, and the junction held 5 bases outside the gene matches. CDR3 nucleotide sequence: TGCGCCAGCAGGGCGGACAGGTCCTCTGGAAACACCATATATTTT. Protein sequence: CASRADRSSGNTIYF.

The chain has TRBV5-1 and TRBJ2-1; a possible D gene is TRBD1 (7 bases). This CDR3 spans 19 amino acids. The germline V gene has CDR1 SGHRS and CDR2 YFSETQ. V dropped 3 bases and J dropped 1 base, with 23 bases sitting between them. The CDR3 reads CASSSRTGGGTDSYNEQFF. CDR3 DNA sequence: TGCGCCAGCAGCTCGCGGACAGGCGGCGGGACGGATTCCTACAATGAGCAGTTCTTC. The full variable domain, rest sourced from reference TRBV5-1 and TRBJ2-1, is KAGVTQTPRYLIKTRGQQVTLSCSPISGHRSVSWYQQTPGQGLQFLFEYFSETQRNKGNFPGRFSGRQFSNSRSEMNVSTLELGDSALYLCASSSRTGGGTDSYNEQFFGPGTRLTVL.

The chain joins TRBV28 to TRBJ2-1; a possible D gene is TRBD1 (6 bases). This CDR3 region has 13 residues. In germline, CDR1 is MDHEN, CDR2 SYDVKM. Trimming left V 5 bases short and J 4 bases short, with 9 bases between. The CDR3 reads CASSKQGYNEQFF. The CDR3 coding sequence is TGTGCCAGCAGTAAACAGGGTTACAATGAGCAGTTCTTC.